This TCR beta chain appears in the sequencing data of a study of human T cells and chemical hapten exposure. This clonotype showed up many times. TCRdb processed the RACE reads anew with MiXCR; each CDR3 protein has one entry. The sample includes tens of thousands of distinct CDR3 sequences, about 10% of them seen just once. This sample's time point: patch test 2, 6 weeks after DPC sensitization. Treatment described: therapeutic diphenylcyclopropenone sensitization with weekly scalp DPC. This CDR3 region has 16 residues. From germline, CDR1 is MDHEN and CDR2 SYDVKM. The V end lost 3 bases, the J end lost 7 bases, and 21 bases lay between the germline ends.

This clonotype originated in a man aged 35 to 55 with alopecia areata. Some clones in this sample may be carry-over from other donors' samples. This material consisted of whole blood, taken in connection with sensitization to the hapten diphenylcyclopropenone (DPC). The chain combines TRBV28 with TRBJ1-1; D call uncertain. CDR3 bases: TGTGCCAGCAGTTTCGTAAGGAACAGCCCAACAAGTGAAGCTTTCTTT. It translates to CASSFVRNSPTSEAFF.